This T cell receptor beta chain emerged from a study of blood T cell repertoires in COVID-19. Background on the study: There were acute and convalescent COVID-19 samples, and they came from the United States, Italy and Spain. PBMCs, B-cell-depleted T cells, or T cells provided the cDNA or gDNA that made up the material.

Under the authors' procedure: Cell counts per sample came from amplifying reference gene primers. The protocol was immunoSEQ multiplex PCR, while the TCRdb copy is restricted to in-frame clones and leaves out a portion. That table gives V, J and clone size, and the DNA gave D and trimming. The sample records about 260,000 clones, 88% being singletons. CDR1 and CDR2 (germline): SEHNR, FQNEAQ (reference sequence). J was trimmed by 4 bases and V by 4 bases; bases with no gene match: 4. This CDR3 spans 15 amino acids. The source is a human donor in a cohort sampled during active COVID-19. What was sequenced was peripheral blood. This sequence joins TRBV7-9 and TRBJ1-2; 12 bases fit TRBD1. The CDR3 DNA reads as TGTGCCAGCAGCTGGGACAGGGGGCTTAGCTATGGCTACACCTTC. Its translation: CASSWDRGLSYGYTF. The complete variable domain, with remaining parts taken from reference TRBV7-9 and TRBJ1-2, reads DTGVSQNPRHKITKRGQNVTFRCDPISEHNRLYWYRQTLGQGPEFLTYFQNEAQLEKSRLLSDRFSAERPKGSFSTLEIQRTEQGDSAMYLCASSWDRGLSYGYTFGSGTRLTVV.